One T cell receptor (beta chain) is described in this entry. Its specificity is not known. This specimen comes from a study of monozygotic twins with inflammatory bowel disease. Study observations and caveats: Compared with healthy co-twins, IBD patients showed reduced TCRbeta repertoire diversity by inverse Simpson. It was observed that concordant and discordant twins did not differ in repertoire similarity, possibly given limited power.

Template switching was used to attach UMIs, which incorporated a 6-nucleotide sample barcode. TCRdb re-called the 5' RACE reads; one entry per CDR3 protein, DNA not given. The ten most abundant clones cover less than 2% of a sample with about 99,000 distinct CDR3 sequences. Germline V lookup: CDR1 MNHEY, CDR2 SMNVEV (reference sequence). The CDR3 is 12 amino acids. What was sequenced was blood. This receptor was obtained from a human donor with ulcerative colitis or Crohn's disease, or a healthy co-twin of an affected twin (not recorded which). V and J are TRBV27 and TRBJ2-2. CDR3 sequence: CASSLWNGELFF.